This TCR beta chain was sequenced during a study of blood T cell repertoires in COVID-19. Study context: The United States, Italy and Spain were the sources of the acute and convalescent COVID-19 samples.

Authors' processing steps: Scientists estimated how many nucleated cells there were by amplifying reference gene primers. Clones were sequenced by immunoSEQ multiplex PCR, and TCRdb holds only the in-frame ones, with some missing. V and J calls and clone size come straight from that table; D and trimming were deduced from the DNA. The sample includes some 200,000 clones, 83% seen only once; the top ten take 1.3%. This receptor was taken from a young woman with COVID-19, enrolled during active disease. Specimen: peripheral blood.

CDR3 nucleotide sequence: TGTGCCAGCAGCTTGGGTAGAGCGACAGGGACAGATACGCAGTATTTT. Its translation: CASSLGRATGTDTQYF. The chain couples TRBV5-4 to TRBJ2-3; 7 nucleotides agree with TRBD1. From germline, CDR1 is SGHNT and CDR2 YYREEE (reference sequence). The V and J ends lost 0 bases and 3 bases, in that order; junction bases with no gene match: 7. The CDR3 totals 16 residues.